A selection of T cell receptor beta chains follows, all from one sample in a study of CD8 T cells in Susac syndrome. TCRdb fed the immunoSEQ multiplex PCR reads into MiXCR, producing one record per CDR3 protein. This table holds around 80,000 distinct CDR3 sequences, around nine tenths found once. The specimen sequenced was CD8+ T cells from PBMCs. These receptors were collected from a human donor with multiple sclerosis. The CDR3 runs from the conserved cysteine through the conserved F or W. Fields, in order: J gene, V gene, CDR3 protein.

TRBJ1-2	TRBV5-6	CASSLELGQGYGYTF
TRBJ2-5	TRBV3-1	CASSQEGTGGEMKGETQYF
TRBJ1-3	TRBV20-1	CSARVGTGSGNTIYF
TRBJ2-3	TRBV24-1	CATSEYRGSTDTQYF
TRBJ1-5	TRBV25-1	CASSESAGINQPQHF
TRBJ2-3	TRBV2	CASEGQWNTDTQYF
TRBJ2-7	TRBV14	CASSQVDAEQYF
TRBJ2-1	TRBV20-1	CSARGVAGDYNEQFF
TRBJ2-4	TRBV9	CASSPQGGVGNIQYF
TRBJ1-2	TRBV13	CASSFAPGQVPDGYTF
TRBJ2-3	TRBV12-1	CASSLGLTTDTQYF
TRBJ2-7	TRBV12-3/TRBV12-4	CASSLLGTSYEQYF
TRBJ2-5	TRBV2	CASIGETETQYF
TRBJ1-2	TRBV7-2	CASSSKLGHPVTF
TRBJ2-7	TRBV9	CASSPRVQGPYEQYF
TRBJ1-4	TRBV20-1	CSAEEFTATNEKLFF
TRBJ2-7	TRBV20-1	CSARSQASYEQYF
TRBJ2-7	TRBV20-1	CSARGVWNYEQYF
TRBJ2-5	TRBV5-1	CASRRVGTQYF
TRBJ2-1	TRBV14	CAPPRTSDGEQFF
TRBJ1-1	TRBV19	CASRGTVNTEAFF
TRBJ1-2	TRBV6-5	CASSYSTGVGYTF
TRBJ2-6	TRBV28	CASSLRSVDGFSGANVLTF
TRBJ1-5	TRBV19	CASSPQGAGNQPQHF
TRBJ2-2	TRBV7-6	CASSLAGAPNTGELFF
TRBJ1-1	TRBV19	CASRLSGGTEAFF
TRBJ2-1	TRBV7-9	CASSPPPLSFHEQFF
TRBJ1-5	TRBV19	CASSIGNQPQHF
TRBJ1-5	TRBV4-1	CASSQEQGENQPQHF